This TCR beta chain was sequenced in a study of OX40 agonist ivuxolimab in advanced cancers. With 7 bases removed from V and 1 base from J, the gap between germline ends came to 19 bases. This CDR3 comprises 16 residues. Germline lookup yields CDR1 LNHDA and CDR2 SQIVND (reference sequence). The table came from immunoSEQ multiplex PCR; TCRdb's copy has only in-frame clones and leaves some out. The sample includes tens of thousands of clones, 82% of them seen just once. The V call is TRBV19, the J call TRBJ1-1, with D perhaps TRBD1 (5 bases). This clonotype was obtained from an adult with an advanced solid tumor such as melanoma, head and neck, liver or kidney cancer. This sample comprised CD4+ or CD8+ T cells sorted from blood, obtained in a trial of the OX40 agonist ivuxolimab. The chain's CDR3 is CASNSGRMGGNTEAFF. The DNA for the CDR3 is TGTGCCAGTAACTCGGGACGGATGGGGGGGAACACTGAAGCTTTCTTT.